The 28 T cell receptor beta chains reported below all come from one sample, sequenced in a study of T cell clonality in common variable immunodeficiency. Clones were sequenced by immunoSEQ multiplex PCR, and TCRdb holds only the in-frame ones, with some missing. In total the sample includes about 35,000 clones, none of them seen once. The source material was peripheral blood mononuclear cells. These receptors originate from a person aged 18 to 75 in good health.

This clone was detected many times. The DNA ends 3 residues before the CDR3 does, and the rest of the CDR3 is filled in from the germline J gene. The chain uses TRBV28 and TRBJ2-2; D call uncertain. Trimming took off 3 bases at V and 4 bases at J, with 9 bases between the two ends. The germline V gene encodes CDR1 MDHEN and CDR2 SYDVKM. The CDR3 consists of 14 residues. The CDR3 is CASSFNTATGELFF. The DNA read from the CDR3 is TGTGCCAGCAGTTTTAATACAGCCACCGGGGAG.

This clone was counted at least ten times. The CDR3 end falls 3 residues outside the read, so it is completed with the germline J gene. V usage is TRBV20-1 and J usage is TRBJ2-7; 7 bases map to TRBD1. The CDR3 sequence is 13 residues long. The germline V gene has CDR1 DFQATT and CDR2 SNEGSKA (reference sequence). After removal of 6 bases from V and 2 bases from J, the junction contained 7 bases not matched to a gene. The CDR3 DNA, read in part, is TGCAGTGCCCCCTTACAGGGGACCTACGAG. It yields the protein CSAPLQGTYE. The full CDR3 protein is CSAPLQGTYEQYF.

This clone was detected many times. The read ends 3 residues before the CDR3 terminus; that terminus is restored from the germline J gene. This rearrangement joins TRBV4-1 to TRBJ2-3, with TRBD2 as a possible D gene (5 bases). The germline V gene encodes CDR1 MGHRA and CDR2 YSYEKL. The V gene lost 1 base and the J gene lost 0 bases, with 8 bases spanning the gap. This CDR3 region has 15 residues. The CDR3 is CASSQARGSTDTQYF. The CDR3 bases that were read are TGCGCCAGCAGCCAAGCACGGGGAAGCACAGATACG.

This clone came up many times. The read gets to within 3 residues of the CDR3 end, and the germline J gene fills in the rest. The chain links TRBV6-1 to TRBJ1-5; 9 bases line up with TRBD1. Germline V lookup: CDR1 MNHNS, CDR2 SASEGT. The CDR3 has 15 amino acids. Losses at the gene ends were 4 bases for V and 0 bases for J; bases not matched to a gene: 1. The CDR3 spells CASSVDRGSNQPQHF. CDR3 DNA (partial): TGTGCCAGCAGTGTGGACAGGGGTAGCAATCAGCCC.

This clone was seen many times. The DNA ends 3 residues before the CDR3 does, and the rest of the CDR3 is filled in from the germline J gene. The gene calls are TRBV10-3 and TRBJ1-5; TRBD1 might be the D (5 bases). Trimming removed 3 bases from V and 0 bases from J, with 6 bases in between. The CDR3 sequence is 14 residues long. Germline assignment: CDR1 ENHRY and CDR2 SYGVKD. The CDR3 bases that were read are TGTGCCATCAGTGATCAGGGTAGCAATCAGCCC. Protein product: CAISDQGSNQP. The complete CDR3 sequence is CAISDQGSNQPQHF.

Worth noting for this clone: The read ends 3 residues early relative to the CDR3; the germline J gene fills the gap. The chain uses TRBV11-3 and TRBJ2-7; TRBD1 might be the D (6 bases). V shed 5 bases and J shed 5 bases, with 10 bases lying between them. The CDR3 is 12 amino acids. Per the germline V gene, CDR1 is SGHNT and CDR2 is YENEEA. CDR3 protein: CASSQQGDEQYF. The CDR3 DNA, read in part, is TGTGCCAGCAGCCAACAGGGCGACGAG.

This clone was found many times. CDR3 in amino acids: CASSFERGYGYTF. The sequenced CDR3 bases are TGTGCCAGCAGTTTTGAGAGGGGCTATGGC. The genes are TRBV12-3 or TRBV12-4 and TRBJ1-2, with D perhaps matching TRBD1 (5 bases). Coverage ceases 3 residues before the CDR3 finishes, and the germline J gene fills in the end. V gave up 3 bases and J gave up 4 bases, with 9 bases separating them. This CDR3 comprises 13 residues.

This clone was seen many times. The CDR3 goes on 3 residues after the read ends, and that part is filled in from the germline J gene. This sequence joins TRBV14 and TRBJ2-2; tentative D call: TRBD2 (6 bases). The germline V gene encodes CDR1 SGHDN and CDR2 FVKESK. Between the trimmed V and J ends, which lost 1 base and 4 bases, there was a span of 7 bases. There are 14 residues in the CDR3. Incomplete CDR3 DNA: TGTGCCAGCAGCCAAGGGAGGGGCACCGGGGAG. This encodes CASSQGRGTGE. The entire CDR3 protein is CASSQGRGTGELFF.

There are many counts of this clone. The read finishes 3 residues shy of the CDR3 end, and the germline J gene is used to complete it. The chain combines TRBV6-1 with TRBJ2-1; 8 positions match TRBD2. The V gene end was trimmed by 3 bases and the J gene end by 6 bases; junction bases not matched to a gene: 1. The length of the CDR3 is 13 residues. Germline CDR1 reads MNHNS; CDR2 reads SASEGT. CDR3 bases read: TGTGCCAGCAGTGAGCGGGAGGTCAATGAG. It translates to CASSEREVNE. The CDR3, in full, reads CASSEREVNEQFF.

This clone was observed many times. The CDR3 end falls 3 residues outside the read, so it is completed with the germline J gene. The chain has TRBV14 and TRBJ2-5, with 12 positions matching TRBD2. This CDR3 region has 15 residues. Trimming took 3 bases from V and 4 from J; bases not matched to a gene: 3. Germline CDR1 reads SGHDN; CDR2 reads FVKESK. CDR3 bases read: TGTGCCAGCAGCCACCGACTAGCGGGAGTAGAGACC. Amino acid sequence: CASSHRLAGVET. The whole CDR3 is CASSHRLAGVETQYF.

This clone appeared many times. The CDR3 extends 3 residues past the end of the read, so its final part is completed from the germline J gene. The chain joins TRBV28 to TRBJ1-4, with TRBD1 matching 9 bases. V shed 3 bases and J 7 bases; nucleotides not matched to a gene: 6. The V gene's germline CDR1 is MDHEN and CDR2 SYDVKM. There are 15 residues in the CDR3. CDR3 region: CASSLRDRVTEKLFF. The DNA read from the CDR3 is TGTGCCAGCAGTTTGAGGGACAGGGTTACTGAAAAA.

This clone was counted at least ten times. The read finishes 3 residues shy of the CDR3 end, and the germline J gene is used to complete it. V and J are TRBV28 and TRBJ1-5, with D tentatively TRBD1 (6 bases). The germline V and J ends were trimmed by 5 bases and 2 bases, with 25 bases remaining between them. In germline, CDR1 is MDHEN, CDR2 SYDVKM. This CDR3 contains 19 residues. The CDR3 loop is CASSLQDRHIAWGNQPQHF. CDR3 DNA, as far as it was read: TGTGCCAGCAGTCTCCAGGACAGACATATAGCGTGGGGCAATCAGCCC.

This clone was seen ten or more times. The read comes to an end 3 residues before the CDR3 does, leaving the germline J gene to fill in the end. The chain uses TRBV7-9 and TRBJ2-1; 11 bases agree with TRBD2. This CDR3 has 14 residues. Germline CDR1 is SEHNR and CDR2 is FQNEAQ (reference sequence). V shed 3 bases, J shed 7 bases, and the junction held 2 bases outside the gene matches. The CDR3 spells CASSFLAGGNEQFF. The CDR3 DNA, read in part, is TGTGCCAGCAGCTTCCTAGCGGGAGGAAATGAG.

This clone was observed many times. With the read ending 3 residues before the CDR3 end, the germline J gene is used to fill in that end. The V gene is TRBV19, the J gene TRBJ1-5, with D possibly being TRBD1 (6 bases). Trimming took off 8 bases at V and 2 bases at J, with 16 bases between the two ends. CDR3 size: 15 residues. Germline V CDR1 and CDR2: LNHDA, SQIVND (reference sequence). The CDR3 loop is CASCRGDGRNQPQHF. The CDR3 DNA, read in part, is TGTGCCAGTTGTAGGGGGGATGGGCGCAATCAGCCC.

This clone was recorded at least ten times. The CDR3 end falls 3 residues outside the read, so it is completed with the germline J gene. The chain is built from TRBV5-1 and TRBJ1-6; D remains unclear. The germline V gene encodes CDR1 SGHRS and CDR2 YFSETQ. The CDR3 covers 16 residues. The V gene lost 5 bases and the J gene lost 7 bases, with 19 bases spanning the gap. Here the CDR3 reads CASRALREGRNSPLHF. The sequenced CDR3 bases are TGCGCCAGCAGGGCGCTGCGAGAGGGTAGGAATTCACCC.

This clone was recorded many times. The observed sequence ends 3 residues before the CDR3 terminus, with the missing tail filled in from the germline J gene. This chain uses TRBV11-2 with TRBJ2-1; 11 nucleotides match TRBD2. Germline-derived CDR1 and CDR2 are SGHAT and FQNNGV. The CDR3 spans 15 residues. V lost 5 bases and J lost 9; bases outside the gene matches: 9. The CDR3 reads CASSPEGLAAVEQFF. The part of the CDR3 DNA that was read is TGTGCCAGCAGCCCAGAGGGACTAGCGGCGGTTGAG.

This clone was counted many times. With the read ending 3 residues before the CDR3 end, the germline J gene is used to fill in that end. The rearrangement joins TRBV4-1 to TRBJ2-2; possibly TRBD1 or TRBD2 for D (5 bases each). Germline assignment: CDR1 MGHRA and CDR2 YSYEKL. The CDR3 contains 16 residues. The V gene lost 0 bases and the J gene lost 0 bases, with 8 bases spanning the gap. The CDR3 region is CASSQDEGPNTGELFF. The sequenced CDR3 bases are TGCGCCAGCAGCCAAGACGAGGGGCCGAACACCGGGGAG.

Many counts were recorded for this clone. The CDR3 region is CASSSQGAEGKNIQYF. The sequenced CDR3 bases are TGTGCCAGCAGCTCTCAGGGGGCGGAGGGCAAAAACATT. The chain couples TRBV13 to TRBJ2-4; 8 positions agree with TRBD1. The read terminates 3 residues before the CDR3 end, so the remaining end is supplied by the germline J gene. V trimming: 4 bases; J trimming: 3 bases; junction bases outside the gene matches: 8. This CDR3 has 16 residues. CDR1 PRHDT and CDR2 FYEKMQ come from the germline V gene (reference sequence).

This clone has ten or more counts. The CDR3 DNA, read in part, is TGCAGTGCCCCCTCCCTCCAGGGCGCTGAA. This sequence encodes CSAPSLQGAE. The entire CDR3 sequence reads CSAPSLQGAEAFF. This chain connects TRBV20-1 to TRBJ1-1, with D possibly matching TRBD1 (5 bases). The read halts 3 residues ahead of the CDR3 end, with the missing end drawn from the germline J gene. Trimming took 6 bases from V and 6 from J, leaving 17 bases between them. Germline assignment: CDR1 DFQATT and CDR2 SNEGSKA (reference sequence). The CDR3 is 13 residues long.

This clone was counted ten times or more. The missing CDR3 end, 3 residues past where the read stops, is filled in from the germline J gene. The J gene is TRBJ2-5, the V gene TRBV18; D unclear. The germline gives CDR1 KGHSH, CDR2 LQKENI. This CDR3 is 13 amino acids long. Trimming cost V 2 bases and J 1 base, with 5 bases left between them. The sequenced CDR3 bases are TGTGCCAGCTCACCAGGCAGCCAAGAGACC. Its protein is CASSPGSQET. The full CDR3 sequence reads CASSPGSQETQYF.

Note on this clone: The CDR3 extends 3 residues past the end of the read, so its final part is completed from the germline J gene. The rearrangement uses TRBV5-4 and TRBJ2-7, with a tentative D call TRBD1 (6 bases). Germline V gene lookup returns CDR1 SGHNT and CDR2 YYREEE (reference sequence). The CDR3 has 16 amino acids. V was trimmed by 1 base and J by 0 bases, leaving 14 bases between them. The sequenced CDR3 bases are TGTGCCAGCAGCTTGAGAGGGCAGGGGAGCTCCTACGAG. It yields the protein CASSLRGQGSSYE. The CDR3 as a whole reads CASSLRGQGSSYEQYF.

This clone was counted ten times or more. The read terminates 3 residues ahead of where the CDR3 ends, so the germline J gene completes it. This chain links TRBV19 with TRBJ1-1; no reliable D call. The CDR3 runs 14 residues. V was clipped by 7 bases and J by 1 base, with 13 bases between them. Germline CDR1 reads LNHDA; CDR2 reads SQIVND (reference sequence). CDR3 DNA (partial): TGTGCCAGTACCACCGGGTTCCCGAACACTGAA. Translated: CASTTGFPNTE. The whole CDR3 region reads CASTTGFPNTEAFF.

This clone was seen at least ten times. CDR3 in amino acids: CASSKTPGFYEQYF. The CDR3 bases that were read are TGTGCCAGCAGCAAAACTCCCGGGTTTTACGAG. V usage is TRBV7-9 and J usage is TRBJ2-7; D is undetermined. The read stops 3 residues short of the end of the CDR3; the missing end is completed from the germline J gene. With 5 bases removed from V and 4 bases from J, the gap between germline ends came to 15 bases. This CDR3 comprises 14 residues. Germline V gene lookup returns CDR1 SEHNR and CDR2 FQNEAQ (reference sequence).

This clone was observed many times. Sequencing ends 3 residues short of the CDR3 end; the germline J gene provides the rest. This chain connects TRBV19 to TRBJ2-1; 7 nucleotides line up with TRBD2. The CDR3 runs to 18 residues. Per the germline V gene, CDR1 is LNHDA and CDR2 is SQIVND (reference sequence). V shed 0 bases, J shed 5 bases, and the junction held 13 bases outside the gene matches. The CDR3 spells CASSIDLVVGGSNNEQFF. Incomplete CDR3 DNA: TGTGCCAGTAGTATAGATCTAGTAGTCGGCGGGAGCAACAATGAG.

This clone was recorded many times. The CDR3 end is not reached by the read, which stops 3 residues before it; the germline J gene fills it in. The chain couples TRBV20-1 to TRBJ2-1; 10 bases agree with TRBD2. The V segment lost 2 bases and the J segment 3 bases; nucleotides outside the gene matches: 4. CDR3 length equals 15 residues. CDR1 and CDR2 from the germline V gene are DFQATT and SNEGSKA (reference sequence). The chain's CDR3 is CSARSGTSVYNEQFF. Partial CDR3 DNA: TGCAGTGCTAGATCCGGGACTAGCGTCTACAATGAG.

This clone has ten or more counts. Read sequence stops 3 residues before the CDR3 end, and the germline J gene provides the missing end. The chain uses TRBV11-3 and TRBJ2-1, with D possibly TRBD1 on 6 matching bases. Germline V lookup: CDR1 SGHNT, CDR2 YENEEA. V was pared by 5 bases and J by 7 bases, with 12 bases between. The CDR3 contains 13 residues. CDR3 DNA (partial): TGTGCCAGCAGCCTCCGGGACAATAATGAG. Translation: CASSLRDNNE. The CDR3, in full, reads CASSLRDNNEQFF.

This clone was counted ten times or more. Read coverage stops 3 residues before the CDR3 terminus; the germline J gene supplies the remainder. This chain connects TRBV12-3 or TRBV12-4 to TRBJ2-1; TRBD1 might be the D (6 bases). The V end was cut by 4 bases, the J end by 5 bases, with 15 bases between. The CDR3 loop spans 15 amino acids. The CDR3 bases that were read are TGTGCCAGCAGTTCCGACAGGAAACTTAACAATGAG. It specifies CASSSDRKLNNE. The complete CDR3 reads CASSSDRKLNNEQFF.

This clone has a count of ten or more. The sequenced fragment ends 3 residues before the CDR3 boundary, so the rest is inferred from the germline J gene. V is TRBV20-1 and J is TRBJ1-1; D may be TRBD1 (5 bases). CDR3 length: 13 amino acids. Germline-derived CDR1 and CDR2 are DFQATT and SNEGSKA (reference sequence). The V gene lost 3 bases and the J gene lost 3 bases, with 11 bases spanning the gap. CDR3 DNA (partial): TGCAGTGCTAGCAGGGCGGTGTACACTGAA. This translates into CSASRAVYTE. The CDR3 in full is CSASRAVYTEAFF.